Below, 30 T cell receptor beta chains from the same sample are listed, as sequenced in a study of tissue T cells after allogeneic stem cell transplantation. Libraries were prepared by immunoSEQ multiplex PCR; TCRdb keeps only in-frame clonotypes and omits some of them. The sample carries about 43,000 clones, more than 90% recorded once. The sequences come from blood, collected before transplantation. The source of these receptors is a woman aged 40 to 75 who later had graft-versus-host disease after an allogeneic stem cell transplant.

V is TRBV30 and J is TRBJ1-6; tentatively, D is TRBD1 (6 bases). The CDR3 is 14 residues long. Trimming pared 3 bases from V and 5 bases from J, leaving 11 bases between. Looked up from germline, CDR1 is GTSNPN and CDR2 is SVGIG (reference sequence). The CDR3 here is CAWSSGQDNSPLHF. In DNA, the CDR3 is TGTGCCTGGAGCTCGGGACAAGATAATTCACCCCTCCACTTT.

The rearrangement uses TRBV12-3 or TRBV12-4 and TRBJ1-2; D uncertain. This CDR3 has 12 amino acids. The ends were cut back, 6 bases at V and 1 base at J, with 6 bases in the middle. This CDR3 reads CASSRINYGYTF. The CDR3 DNA is TGTGCCAGCAGCAGGATTAACTATGGCTACACCTTC.

The gene calls are TRBV4-3 and TRBJ2-3, with TRBD2 identical over 8 bases. Germline assignment: CDR1 LGHNA and CDR2 YSLEER. V lost 3 bases, J lost 2 bases, and 7 bases stayed unmatched. The CDR3 is made up of 16 amino acids. The CDR3 protein is CASSQGAGVHTDTQYF. The CDR3, as DNA: TGCGCCAGCAGCCAGGGAGCGGGAGTGCACACAGATACGCAGTATTTT.

The chain carries TRBV18 and TRBJ2-5, with D unresolved. The V end was cut by 8 bases, the J end by 4 bases, with 11 bases between. Germline assignment: CDR1 KGHSH and CDR2 LQKENI. The CDR3 is made up of 12 amino acids. The CDR3 loop is CASTTRSETQYF. CDR3 nucleotide sequence: TGTGCCAGCACAACCAGATCAGAGACCCAGTACTTC.

The genes are TRBV5-4 and TRBJ2-3; D may be TRBD2 (6 bases). This CDR3 contains 17 residues. V was shortened by 0 bases and J by 0 bases, with 14 bases between the two germline ends. In germline, CDR1 is SGHNT, CDR2 YYREEE (reference sequence). The CDR3 DNA sequence: TGTGCCAGCAGCTTGGCCGTACTAGCCTCTAGCACAGATACGCAGTATTTT. Translated: CASSLAVLASSTDTQYF.

V and J are TRBV14 and TRBJ1-1, with a possible D match to TRBD1 (5 bases). Germline lookup yields CDR1 SGHDN and CDR2 FVKESK. V was cut by 6 bases and J by 8 bases, with 19 bases left in between. This CDR3 has 14 residues. The CDR3 sequence is CASRVRDGTSEAFF. The CDR3 coding sequence is TGTGCCAGCAGGGTCCGGGACGGCACGTCCGAAGCTTTCTTT.

The V gene is TRBV6-5, the J gene TRBJ2-7, with D maybe TRBD2 (5 bases). This CDR3 has 12 residues. Germline V lookup: CDR1 MNHEY, CDR2 SVGAGI. V shed 7 bases and J shed 6 bases, with 13 bases lying between them. The CDR3 is CASNDRGSEQYF. The CDR3 nucleotides read TGTGCCAGCAACGATCGGGGTAGCGAGCAGTACTTC.

The chain combines TRBV3-1 (or the pseudogene TRBV3-2) with TRBJ2-2; TRBD2 agrees at 13 bases. J lost 5 bases, V lost 3 bases, and 0 bases had no gene match. CDR3 length equals 15 residues. Germline V gene lookup returns CDR1 LGHDT and CDR2 YNNKEL (reference sequence). CDR3 protein: CASSQGLAGTGELFF. The CDR3 bases are TGTGCCAGCAGCCAGGGACTAGCGGGAACCGGGGAGCTGTTTTTT.

The chain has TRBV11-2 and TRBJ2-1, with D perhaps TRBD2 (6 bases). Trimming stripped 1 base from V and 6 bases from J, with 13 bases between. The germline gives CDR1 SGHAT, CDR2 FQNNGV. The CDR3 totals 15 residues. The CDR3 coding sequence is TGTGCCAGCAGCTTAGTCCTGGGGGGTAGCAATGAGCAGTTCTTC. It specifies CASSLVLGGSNEQFF.

CDR3: CAWRSLVGNSNYGYTF. DNA of the CDR3: TGTGCCTGGAGGTCCTTAGTAGGGAATAGCAACTATGGCTACACCTTC. This chain connects TRBV30 to TRBJ1-2; no definite D call. Per germline, CDR1 GTSNPN and CDR2 SVGIG (reference sequence). The CDR3 runs 16 residues. V was clipped by 3 bases and J by 2 bases, with 19 bases between them.

The rearrangement links TRBV27 to TRBJ1-2, with TRBD1 identical over 7 bases. The CDR3 runs 14 residues. Germline-derived CDR1 and CDR2 are MNHEY and SMNVEV (reference sequence). After removal of 0 bases from V and 6 bases from J, the junction contained 4 bases not matched to a gene. The CDR3 region is CASSLSSGGHGYTF. Written as DNA, the CDR3 is TGTGCCAGCAGTTTATCGTCAGGGGGTCATGGCTACACCTTC.

The chain joins TRBV9 to TRBJ1-3; D unclear. Germline lookup yields CDR1 SGDLS and CDR2 YYNGEE. V was pared by 3 bases and J by 3 bases, with 13 bases between. CDR3 length: 15 amino acids. CDR3 in amino acids: CASSAFAGYGNTIYF. CDR3 DNA: TGTGCCAGCAGCGCGTTTGCGGGGTATGGAAACACCATATATTTT.

The rearrangement joins TRBV28 to TRBJ1-5; TRBD1 might be the D (6 bases). Trimming stripped 5 bases from V and 4 bases from J, with 15 bases between. Germline V lookup: CDR1 MDHEN, CDR2 SYDVKM. CDR3 length: 15 amino acids. CDR3 coding DNA: TGTGCCAGCAGTCGTCCATTACAGGGAAATCAGCCCCAGCATTTT. It specifies CASSRPLQGNQPQHF. The full variable domain, in which reference TRBV28 and TRBJ1-5 provide the parts outside the CDR3, is DVKVTQSSRYLVKRTGEKVFLECVQDMDHENMFWYRQDPGLGLRLIYFSYDVKMKEKGDIPEGYSVSREKKERFSLILESASTNQTSMYLCASSRPLQGNQPQHFGDGTRLSIL.

The J gene is TRBJ2-7, the V gene TRBV5-1, with unresolved D. V was clipped by 4 bases and J by 1 base, with 15 bases between them. Germline CDR1 and CDR2: SGHRS and YFSETQ. This CDR3 is 15 amino acids long. The CDR3 is CASSPARPVSYEQYF. The CDR3 DNA reads TGCGCCAGCAGCCCCGCCCGGCCCGTTTCCTACGAGCAGTACTTC.

V and J are TRBV24-1 and TRBJ1-4; D remains unclear. Per germline, CDR1 KGHDR and CDR2 SFDVKD. V dropped 1 base and J dropped 7 bases, with 3 bases sitting between them. The CDR3 extends over 12 amino acids. The CDR3 is CATSDLSEKLFF. Written as DNA, the CDR3 is TGTGCCACCAGTGATTTATCTGAAAAACTGTTTTTT.

The chain has TRBV3-1 (or the pseudogene TRBV3-2) and TRBJ2-7; TRBD1 might be the D (5 bases). In germline, CDR1 is LGHDT, CDR2 YNNKEL (reference sequence). Trimming removed 1 base from V and 4 bases from J, with 8 bases in between. The CDR3 is made up of 13 amino acids. The CDR3 sequence: CASSQGQPYEQYF. The CDR3 DNA sequence: TGTGCCAGCAGCCAAGGACAGCCTTACGAGCAGTACTTC.

The chain is built from TRBV7-8 and TRBJ2-1; 7 bases line up with TRBD2. CDR1 SGHVS and CDR2 FQNEAQ come from the germline V gene. The trim removed 3 bases at V and 4 bases at J, leaving 6 bases unmatched. This CDR3 is built from 15 residues. CDR3 DNA: TGTGCCAGCAGCTTTAGGACTAGTCAGTACAATGAGCAGTTCTTC. Translated: CASSFRTSQYNEQFF.

The chain uses TRBV19 and TRBJ1-2, with unresolved D. This CDR3 region has 13 residues. V lost 8 bases and J lost 3, with 13 bases in between. The V gene's germline CDR1 is LNHDA and CDR2 SQIVND (reference sequence). The DNA of the CDR3 is TGTGCCAGTGTGGACCGTCAGGACTATGGCTACACCTTC. Translating gives CASVDRQDYGYTF.

The V gene is TRBV4-3, the J gene TRBJ1-2; maybe TRBD1 (6 bases). The CDR3 totals 15 residues. Germline V gene sequence: CDR1 LGHNA, CDR2 YSLEER. Between the trimmed V and J ends, which lost 1 base and 4 bases, there was a span of 13 bases. The CDR3 is CASSQGGANSYGYTF. In DNA, the CDR3 is TGCGCCAGCAGCCAAGGGGGGGCTAATAGCTATGGCTACACCTTC.

In this sample, this clone turned up once. The rearrangement joins TRBV30 to TRBJ2-3; possible D gene TRBD2, 5 bases. Germline CDR1 is GTSNPN and CDR2 is SVGIG (reference sequence). The length of the CDR3 is 14 residues. V was cut by 3 bases and J by 0 bases, with 10 bases left in between. Written as DNA, the CDR3 is TGTGCCTGGAGAGCGGCAGCTAGCACAGATACGCAGTATTTT. This translates into CAWRAAASTDTQYF.

This chain links TRBV2 with TRBJ2-7; perhaps D is TRBD1 or TRBD2 (5 bases each). This CDR3 is built from 14 residues. Trimming cost V 6 bases and J 0 bases, with 12 bases left between them. The V gene's germline CDR1 is SNHLY and CDR2 FYNNEI. CDR3 loop: CASRSGPNSYEQYF. The CDR3 DNA sequence: TGTGCCAGCAGATCGGGACCGAACTCCTACGAGCAGTACTTC.

The J gene is TRBJ2-2, the V gene TRBV6-6; D remains ambiguous. The V end lost 2 bases, the J end lost 6 bases, and 4 bases lay between the germline ends. Germline V lookup: CDR1 MNHNY, CDR2 SVGAGI (reference sequence). The length of the CDR3 is 12 residues. CDR3 protein: CASSYIAGELFF. The CDR3 coding sequence is TGTGCCAGCAGTTACATCGCCGGGGAGCTGTTTTTT.

Worth noting for this clone: The junction and the germline gene differ at one end; a read error may be behind it. V gene TRBV7-9 combines with J gene TRBJ2-1; 7 bases align to TRBD2. Germline CDR1 is SEHNR and CDR2 is FQNEAQ (reference sequence). The CDR3 runs 16 residues. CDR3 amino acids: CASRLAGSSGYNEQFF. The CDR3 region has the DNA TGTGCCAGCAGATTAGCCGGGTCTAGCGGATACAATGAGCAGTTCTTC.

Here the CDR3 DNA reads TGTGCCAGCAGCGCTCTACCCGGGACAGGGAGGTCCAATGAGCAGTTCTTC. Protein product: CASSALPGTGRSNEQFF. The rearrangement uses TRBV7-6 and TRBJ2-1; 9 bases map to TRBD1. The CDR3 is 17 residues long. V dropped 5 bases and J dropped 6; count of bases not matched to a gene: 14. The germline CDR1 and CDR2 sequences are SGHVS and FNYEAQ.

V gene TRBV27 combines with J gene TRBJ1-6; D call uncertain. The CDR3 contains 13 residues. Between the trimmed V and J ends, which lost 3 bases and 9 bases, there was a span of 9 bases. Per the germline V gene, CDR1 is MNHEY and CDR2 is SMNVEV (reference sequence). The CDR3 bases are TGTGCCAGCAGTTTCGGTGTTGGTTCACCCCTCCACTTT. Translated, it gives CASSFGVGSPLHF.

A single count supports this clone. The DNA for the CDR3 is TGTGCCAGCAGTTCCCCGGGAGGCCCCGGGGTGGAGCAGTTCTTC. Translated: CASSSPGGPGVEQFF. This chain joins TRBV27 and TRBJ2-1; 7 bases agree with TRBD2. The CDR3 extends over 15 amino acids. From germline, CDR1 is MNHEY and CDR2 SMNVEV (reference sequence). Losses at the gene ends were 4 bases for V and 10 bases for J; bases not matched to a gene: 13.

The chain combines TRBV4-3 with TRBJ1-4; 8 positions agree with TRBD1. Trimming removed 2 bases from V and 4 bases from J; junction bases left unmatched: 3. Germline V lookup: CDR1 LGHNA, CDR2 YSLEER. CDR3 length equals 15 residues. The CDR3 DNA reads TGCGCCAGCAGCCAACACAGGGGGTTTAATGAAAAACTGTTTTTT. Translated, it gives CASSQHRGFNEKLFF.

The V and J genes are TRBV28 and TRBJ2-7; D gene unclear. V was shortened by 2 bases and J by 4 bases, with 12 bases between the two germline ends. There are 14 residues in the CDR3. Germline-derived CDR1 and CDR2 are MDHEN and SYDVKM. The CDR3 spells CASSLGAGPYEQYF. The CDR3 DNA sequence: TGTGCCAGCAGTTTAGGCGCCGGCCCTTACGAGCAGTACTTC. Variable domain in full (rest from reference TRBV28 and TRBJ2-7): DVKVTQSSRYLVKRTGEKVFLECVQDMDHENMFWYRQDPGLGLRLIYFSYDVKMKEKGDIPEGYSVSREKKERFSLILESASTNQTSMYLCASSLGAGPYEQYFGPGTRLTVT.

V and J are TRBV28 and TRBJ1-2, with D hard to call. The CDR3 length is 12 residues. Germline V lookup: CDR1 MDHEN, CDR2 SYDVKM. Trimming pared 10 bases from V and 7 bases from J, leaving 16 bases between. CDR3 residues: CATTEKLAGYTF. In nucleotides, the CDR3 is TGTGCCACCACCGAAAAACTAGCTGGCTACACCTTC.

J is TRBJ1-1 and V is TRBV7-3; 9 nucleotides match TRBD1. Germline V lookup: CDR1 SGHTA, CDR2 FQGTGA. The CDR3 runs to 15 residues. J gave up 6 bases and V 3 bases, and 8 bases lay outside the gene matches. The DNA of the CDR3 is TGTGCCAGCAGCTTGGGGGGACAGGGATTGTCTGAAGCTTTCTTT. Residues: CASSLGGQGLSEAFF.